The clone carrying this TCR beta chain turned up a few times. The target antigen is unknown. The data were taken from a study of CD8+ T cells in alopecia areata. Overall study context: The study gave treated patients oral tofacitinib at 5 to 10 mg twice daily. The study's findings and limits: Patients shared TCRs less clearly than mice did, possibly for HLA-related reasons. Affected scalp, especially in alopecia totalis/universalis, had a higher clonality than normal scalp did.

Unmatched junction bases numbered 6, after V lost 3 bases and J lost 3 bases. The CDR3 consists of 15 residues. Germline CDR1 and CDR2: SGHAT and FQNNGV. TCR sequencing used cDNA made by reverse transcription of extracted RNA. Sequencing used immunoSEQ multiplex PCR; TCRdb keeps in-frame clones, though not all of them. There are about 150,000 clones in the sample; around 55% occur only once, and roughly a fifth lies in the top ten. Researchers took lesional scalp punch biopsies and peripheral blood from people who were alopecia areata patients. The chain combines TRBV11-2 with TRBJ2-3; TRBD2 aligns across 7 bases. This material consisted of CD8+ T cells sorted from blood, taken at week 0. The TCR was taken from a human donor with alopecia areata. The CDR3 spells CASSFPGSGTDTQYF. The CDR3 bases are TGTGCCAGCAGCTTTCCTGGTAGCGGGACAGATACGCAGTATTTT. Complete variable domain (other parts from reference TRBV11-2 and TRBJ2-3): EAGVAQSPRYKIIEKRQSVAFWCNPISGHATLYWYQQILGQGPKLLIQFQNNGVVDDSQLPKDRFSAERLKGVDSTLKIQPAKLEDSAVYLCASSFPGSGTDTQYFGPGTRLTVL.